This TCR beta chain was captured in a study of cytomegalovirus exposure and HLA in healthy donors. Germline V gene sequence: CDR1 LNHDA, CDR2 SQIVND (reference sequence). This CDR3 is built from 15 residues. Trimming at V came to 5 bases and at J to 7 bases, leaving 7 bases not matched to a gene. Only in-frame clones appear in the TCRdb table, and some are missing; sequencing was by immunoSEQ multiplex PCR. This table has about 330,000 clones, about nine tenths appearing once. The specimen sequenced was PBMCs. The chain recombines TRBV19 with TRBJ2-2; 10 bases are shared with TRBD2. The receptor's source is a woman under 30 in good health and CMV-seronegative. Here the CDR3 DNA reads TGTGCCAGTAGTCCTAGCGGGAGCGGGGGCGGGGAGCTGTTTTTT. As protein: CASSPSGSGGGELFF.